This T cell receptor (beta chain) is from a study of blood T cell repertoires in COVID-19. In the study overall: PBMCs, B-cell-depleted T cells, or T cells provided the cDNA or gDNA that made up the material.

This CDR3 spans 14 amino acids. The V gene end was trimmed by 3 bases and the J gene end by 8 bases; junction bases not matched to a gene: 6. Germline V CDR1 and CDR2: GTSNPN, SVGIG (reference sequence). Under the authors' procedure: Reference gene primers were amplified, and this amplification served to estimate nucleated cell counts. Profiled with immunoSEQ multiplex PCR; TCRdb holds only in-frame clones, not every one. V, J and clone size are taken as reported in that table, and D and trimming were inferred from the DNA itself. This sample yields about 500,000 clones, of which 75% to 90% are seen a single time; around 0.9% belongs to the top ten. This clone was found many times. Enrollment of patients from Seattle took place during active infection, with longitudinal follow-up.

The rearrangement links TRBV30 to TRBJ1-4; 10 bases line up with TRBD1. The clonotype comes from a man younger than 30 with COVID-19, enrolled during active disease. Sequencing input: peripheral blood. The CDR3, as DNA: TGTGCCTGGAGCGGGACAGGGGCTAGAGAAAAACTGTTTTTT. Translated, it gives CAWSGTGAREKLFF.